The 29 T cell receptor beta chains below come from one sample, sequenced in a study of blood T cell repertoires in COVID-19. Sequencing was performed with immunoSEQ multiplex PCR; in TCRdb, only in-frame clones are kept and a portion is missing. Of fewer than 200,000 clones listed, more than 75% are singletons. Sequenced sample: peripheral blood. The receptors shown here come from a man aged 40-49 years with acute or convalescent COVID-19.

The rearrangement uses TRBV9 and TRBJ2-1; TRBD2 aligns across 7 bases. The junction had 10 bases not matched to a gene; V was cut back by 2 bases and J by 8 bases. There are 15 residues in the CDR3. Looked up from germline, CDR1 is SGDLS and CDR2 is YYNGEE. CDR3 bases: TGTGCCAGCAGCGTCGGGGGGACCCACGGGGATGAGCAGTTCTTC. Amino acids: CASSVGGTHGDEQFF.

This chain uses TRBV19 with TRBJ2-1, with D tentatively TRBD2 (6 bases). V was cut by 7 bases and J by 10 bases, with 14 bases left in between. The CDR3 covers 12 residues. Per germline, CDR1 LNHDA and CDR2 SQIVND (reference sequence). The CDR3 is CASKKDYKEQFF. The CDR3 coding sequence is TGTGCCAGTAAAAAGGACTATAAGGAGCAGTTCTTC.

This CDR3 reads CASSPLAAGREYEQYF. CDR3 bases: TGTGCCAGCAGCCCTCTAGCTGCGGGGCGAGAGTACGAGCAGTACTTC. The chain uses TRBV16 and TRBJ2-7; a possible D gene is TRBD2 (6 bases). CDR1 and CDR2 from the germline V gene are KGHSY and FQNENV. This CDR3 has 16 residues. Deletions cut 4 bases from V and 4 bases from J, with 20 bases between.

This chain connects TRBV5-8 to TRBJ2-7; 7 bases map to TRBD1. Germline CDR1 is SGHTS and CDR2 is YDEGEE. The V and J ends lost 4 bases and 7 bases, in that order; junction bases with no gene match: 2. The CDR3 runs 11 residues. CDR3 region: CASSPRGEQYF. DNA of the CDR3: TGTGCCAGCAGCCCCAGGGGGGAGCAGTACTTC.

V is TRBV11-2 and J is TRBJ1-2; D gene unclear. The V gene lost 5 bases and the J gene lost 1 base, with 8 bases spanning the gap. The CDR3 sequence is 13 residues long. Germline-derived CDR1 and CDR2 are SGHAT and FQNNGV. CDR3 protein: CASSRQDNYGYTF. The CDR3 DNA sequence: TGTGCCAGCAGCCGGCAGGATAACTATGGCTACACCTTC. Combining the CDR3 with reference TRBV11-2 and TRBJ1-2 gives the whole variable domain EAGVAQSPRYKIIEKRQSVAFWCNPISGHATLYWYQQILGQGPKLLIQFQNNGVVDDSQLPKDRFSAERLKGVDSTLKIQPAKLEDSAVYLCASSRQDNYGYTFGSGTRLTVV.

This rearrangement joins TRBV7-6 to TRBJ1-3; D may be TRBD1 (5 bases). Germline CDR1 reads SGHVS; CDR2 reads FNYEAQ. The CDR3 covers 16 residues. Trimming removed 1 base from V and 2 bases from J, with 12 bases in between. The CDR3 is CASSLGAGRPGNTIYF. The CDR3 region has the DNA TGTGCCAGCAGCTTAGGAGCAGGGCGGCCTGGAAACACCATATATTTT.

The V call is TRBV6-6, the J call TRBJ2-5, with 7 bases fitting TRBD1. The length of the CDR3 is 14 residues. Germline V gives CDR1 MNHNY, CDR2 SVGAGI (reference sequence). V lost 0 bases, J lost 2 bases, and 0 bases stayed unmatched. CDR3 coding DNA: TGTGCCAGCAGTTACTCGGGACAGCAAGAGACCCAGTACTTC. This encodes CASSYSGQQETQYF.

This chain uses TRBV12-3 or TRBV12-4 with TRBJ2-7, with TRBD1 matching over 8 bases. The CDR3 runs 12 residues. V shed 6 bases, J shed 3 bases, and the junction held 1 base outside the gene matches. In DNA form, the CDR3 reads TGTGCCAGCAGCGACAGGGGCTACGAGCAGTACTTC. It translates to CASSDRGYEQYF.

The CDR3 reads CASSSDNTDTQYF. CDR3 coding DNA: TGCGCCAGCAGCTCTGACAACACAGATACGCAGTATTTT. The chain uses TRBV5-1 and TRBJ2-3; D not certain. Trimming took off 3 bases at V and 2 bases at J, with 7 bases between the two ends. This CDR3 region has 13 residues. Germline assignment: CDR1 SGHRS and CDR2 YFSETQ.

DNA for the CDR3: TGTGCCAGCAGTGAAGTGACAGGGATCAATCAGCCCCAGCATTTT. Residues: CASSEVTGINQPQHF. The gene calls are TRBV2 and TRBJ1-5, with 7 nucleotides matching TRBD1. The length of the CDR3 is 15 residues. Trimming at V came to 1 base and at J to 3 bases, leaving 3 bases not matched to a gene. Germline loops: CDR1 SNHLY, CDR2 FYNNEI.

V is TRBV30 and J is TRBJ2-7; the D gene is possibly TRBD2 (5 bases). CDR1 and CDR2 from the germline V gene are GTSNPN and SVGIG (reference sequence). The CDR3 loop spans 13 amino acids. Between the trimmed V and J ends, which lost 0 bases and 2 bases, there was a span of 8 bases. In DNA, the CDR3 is TGTGCCTGGAGTGTTGACTACACCTACGAGCAGTACTTC. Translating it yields CAWSVDYTYEQYF.

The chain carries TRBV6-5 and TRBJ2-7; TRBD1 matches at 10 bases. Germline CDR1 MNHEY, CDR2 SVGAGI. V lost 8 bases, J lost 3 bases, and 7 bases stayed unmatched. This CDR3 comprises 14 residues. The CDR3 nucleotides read TGTGCCAGCGATCTCCGGGACAGGGGCTACGAGCAGTACTTC. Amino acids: CASDLRDRGYEQYF.

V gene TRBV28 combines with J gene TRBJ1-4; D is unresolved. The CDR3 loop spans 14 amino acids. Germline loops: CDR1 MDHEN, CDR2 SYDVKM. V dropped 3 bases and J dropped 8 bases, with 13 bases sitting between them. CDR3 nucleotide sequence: TGTGCCAGCAGTTTCCCCACTAAAACCGAAAAACTGTTTTTT. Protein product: CASSFPTKTEKLFF.

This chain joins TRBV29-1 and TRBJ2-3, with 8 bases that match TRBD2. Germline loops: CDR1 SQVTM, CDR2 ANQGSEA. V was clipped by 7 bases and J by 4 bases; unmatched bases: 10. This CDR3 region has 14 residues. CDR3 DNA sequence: TGCAGCGCACAACCGGGAGGGCGGGCAGATACGCAGTATTTT. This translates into CSAQPGGRADTQYF.

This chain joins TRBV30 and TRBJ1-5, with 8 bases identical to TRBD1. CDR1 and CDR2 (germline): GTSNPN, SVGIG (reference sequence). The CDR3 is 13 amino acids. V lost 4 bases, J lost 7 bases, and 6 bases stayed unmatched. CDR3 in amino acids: CAWTGGRGQPQHF. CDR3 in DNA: TGTGCCTGGACAGGGGGCAGGGGACAGCCCCAGCATTTT.

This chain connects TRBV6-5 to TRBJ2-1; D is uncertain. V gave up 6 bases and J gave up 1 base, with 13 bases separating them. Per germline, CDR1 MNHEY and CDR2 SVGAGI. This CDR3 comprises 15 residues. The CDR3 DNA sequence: TGTGCCAGCAGGTTGACATCTCAGTCCTACAATGAGCAGTTCTTC. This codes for CASRLTSQSYNEQFF.

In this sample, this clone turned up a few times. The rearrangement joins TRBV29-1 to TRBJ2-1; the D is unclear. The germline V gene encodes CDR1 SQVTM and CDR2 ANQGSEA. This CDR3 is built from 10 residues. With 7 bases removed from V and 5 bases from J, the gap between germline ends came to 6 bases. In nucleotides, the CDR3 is TGCAGCGGTGCGAACAATGAGCAGTTCTTC. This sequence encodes CSGANNEQFF.

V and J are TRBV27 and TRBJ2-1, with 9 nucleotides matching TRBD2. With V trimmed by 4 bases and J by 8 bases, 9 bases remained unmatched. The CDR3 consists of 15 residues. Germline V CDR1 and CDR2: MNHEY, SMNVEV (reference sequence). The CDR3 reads CASSSGGGGWDEQFF. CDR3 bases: TGTGCCAGCAGTTCTGGCGGGGGGGGTTGGGATGAGCAGTTCTTC.

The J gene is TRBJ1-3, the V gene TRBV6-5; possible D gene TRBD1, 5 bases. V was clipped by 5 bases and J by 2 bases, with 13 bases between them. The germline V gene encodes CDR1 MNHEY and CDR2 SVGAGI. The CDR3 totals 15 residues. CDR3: CASSPPGSAGNTIYF. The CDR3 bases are TGTGCCAGCAGTCCCCCAGGGTCGGCTGGAAACACCATATATTTT.

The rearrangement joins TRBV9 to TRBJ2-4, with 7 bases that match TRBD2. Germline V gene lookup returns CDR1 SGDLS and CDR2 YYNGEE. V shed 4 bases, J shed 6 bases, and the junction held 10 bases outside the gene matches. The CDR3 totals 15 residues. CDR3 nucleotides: TGTGCCAGCAGCAACCCTCGGGACTACCCAAACATTCAGTACTTC. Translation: CASSNPRDYPNIQYF.

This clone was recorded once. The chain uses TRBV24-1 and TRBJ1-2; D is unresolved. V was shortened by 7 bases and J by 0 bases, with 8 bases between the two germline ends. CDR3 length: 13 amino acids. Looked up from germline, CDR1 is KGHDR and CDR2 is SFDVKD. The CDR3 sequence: CATRPGSNYGYTF. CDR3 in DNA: TGTGCCACCAGACCTGGCTCTAACTATGGCTACACCTTC.

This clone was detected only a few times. For the CDR3, the DNA is TGTGCCAGCGGGGGGTGGCAGCTCTATGGCTACACCTTC. Translating it yields CASGGWQLYGYTF. The chain recombines TRBV2 with TRBJ1-2; D perhaps matches TRBD1 (5 bases). The CDR3 is 13 amino acids. Trimming stripped 8 bases from V and 4 bases from J, with 14 bases between. CDR1 and CDR2 (germline): SNHLY, FYNNEI. Supplemented by reference TRBV2 and TRBJ1-2, the full variable domain reads EPEVTQTPSHQVTQMGQEVILRCVPISNHLYFYWYRQILGQKVEFLVSFYNNEISEKSEIFDDQFSVERPDGSNFTLKIRSTKLEDSAMYFCASGGWQLYGYTFGSGTRLTVV.

CDR3 sequence: CASSELGQGVRLEQFF. For the CDR3, the DNA is TGTGCCAGCAGTGAACTGGGACAGGGGGTTAGACTTGAGCAGTTCTTC. The chain carries TRBV2 and TRBJ2-1; 11 bases agree with TRBD1. V was pared by 2 bases and J by 9 bases, with 9 bases of the junction left unmatched. Germline V CDR1 and CDR2: SNHLY, FYNNEI. CDR3 length: 16 residues.

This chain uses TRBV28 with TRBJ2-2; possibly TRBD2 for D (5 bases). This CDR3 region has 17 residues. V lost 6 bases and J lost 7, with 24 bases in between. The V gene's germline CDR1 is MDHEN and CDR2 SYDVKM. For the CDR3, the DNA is TGTGCCAGCAGAACGAGCCGCATAGAGGGTATTCACGGGGAGCTGTTTTTT. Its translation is CASRTSRIEGIHGELFF.

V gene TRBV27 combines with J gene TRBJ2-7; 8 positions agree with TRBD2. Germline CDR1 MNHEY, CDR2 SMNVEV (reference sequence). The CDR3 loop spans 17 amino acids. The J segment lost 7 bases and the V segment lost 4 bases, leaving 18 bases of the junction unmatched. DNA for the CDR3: TGTGCCAGCAGTTCCCTTGACGGAGCGGGGGCATGGGAGGAGCAGTACTTC. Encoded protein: CASSSLDGAGAWEEQYF.

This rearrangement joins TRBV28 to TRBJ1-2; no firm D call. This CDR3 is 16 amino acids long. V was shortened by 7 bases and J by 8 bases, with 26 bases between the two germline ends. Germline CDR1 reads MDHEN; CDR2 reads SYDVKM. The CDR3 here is CASTSPSGSSMLGYTF. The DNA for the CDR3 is TGTGCCAGCACCTCCCCGTCGGGTTCATCTATGTTGGGCTACACCTTC.

CDR3 DNA: TGTGCCAGCAGTCAGGGGAATAGCAATCAGCCCCAGCATTTT. This sequence encodes CASSQGNSNQPQHF. This sequence joins TRBV7-9 and TRBJ1-5, with D perhaps matching TRBD1 (6 bases). The CDR3 is 14 residues long. Germline CDR1 and CDR2: SEHNR and FQNEAQ (reference sequence). Trimming cost V 6 bases and J 0 bases, with 9 bases left between them.

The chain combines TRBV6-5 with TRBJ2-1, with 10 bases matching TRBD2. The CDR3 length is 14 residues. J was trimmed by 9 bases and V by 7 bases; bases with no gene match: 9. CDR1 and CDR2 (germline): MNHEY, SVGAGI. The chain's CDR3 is CASTGSGGRTEQFF. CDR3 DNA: TGTGCCAGCACTGGTAGCGGGGGGAGGACTGAGCAGTTCTTC.

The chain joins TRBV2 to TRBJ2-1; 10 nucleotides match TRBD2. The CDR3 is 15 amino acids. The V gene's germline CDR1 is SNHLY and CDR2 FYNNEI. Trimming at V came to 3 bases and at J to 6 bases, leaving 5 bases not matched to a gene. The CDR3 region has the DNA TGTGCCAGCAGTGATAGCCTAGCGGGGGTCAATGAGCAGTTCTTC. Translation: CASSDSLAGVNEQFF.